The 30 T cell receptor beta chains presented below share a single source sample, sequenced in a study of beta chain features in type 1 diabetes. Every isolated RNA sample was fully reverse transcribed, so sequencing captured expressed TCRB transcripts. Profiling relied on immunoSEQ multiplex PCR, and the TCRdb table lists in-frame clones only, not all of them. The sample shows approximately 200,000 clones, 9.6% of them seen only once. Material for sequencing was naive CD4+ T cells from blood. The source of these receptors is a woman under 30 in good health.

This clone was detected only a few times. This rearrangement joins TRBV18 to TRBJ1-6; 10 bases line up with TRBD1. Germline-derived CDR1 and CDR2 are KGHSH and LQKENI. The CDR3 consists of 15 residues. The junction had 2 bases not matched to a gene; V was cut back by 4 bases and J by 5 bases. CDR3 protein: CASSLDRGNNSPLHF. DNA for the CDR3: TGTGCCAGCTCACTGGACAGGGGGAATAATTCACCCCTCCACTTT. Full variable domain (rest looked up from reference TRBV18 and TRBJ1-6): NAGVMQNPRHLVRRRGQEARLRCSPMKGHSHVYWYRQLPEEGLKFMVYLQKENIIDESGMPKERFSAEFPKEGPSILRIQQVVRGDSAAYFCASSLDRGNNSPLHFGNGTRLTVT.

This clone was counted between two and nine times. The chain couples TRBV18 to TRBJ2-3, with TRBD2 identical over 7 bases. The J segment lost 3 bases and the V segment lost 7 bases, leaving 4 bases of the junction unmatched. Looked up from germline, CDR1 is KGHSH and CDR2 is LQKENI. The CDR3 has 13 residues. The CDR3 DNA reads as TGTGCCAGCTTAATGCGGGGGACAGATACGCAGTATTTT. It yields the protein CASLMRGTDTQYF.

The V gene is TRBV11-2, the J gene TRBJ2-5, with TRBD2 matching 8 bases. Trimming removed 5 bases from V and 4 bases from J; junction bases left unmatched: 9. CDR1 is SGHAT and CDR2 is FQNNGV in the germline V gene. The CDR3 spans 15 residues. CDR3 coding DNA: TGTGCCAGCAGCCTAACCGGGACTAGTGGAGAGACCCAGTACTTC. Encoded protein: CASSLTGTSGETQYF.

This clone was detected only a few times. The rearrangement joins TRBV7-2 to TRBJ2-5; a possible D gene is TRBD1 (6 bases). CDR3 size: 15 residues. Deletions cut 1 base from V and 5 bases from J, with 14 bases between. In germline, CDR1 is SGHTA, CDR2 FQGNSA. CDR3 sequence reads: CASSLGSHRDETQYF. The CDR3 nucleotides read TGTGCCAGCAGCTTAGGGTCCCACAGGGATGAGACCCAGTACTTC.

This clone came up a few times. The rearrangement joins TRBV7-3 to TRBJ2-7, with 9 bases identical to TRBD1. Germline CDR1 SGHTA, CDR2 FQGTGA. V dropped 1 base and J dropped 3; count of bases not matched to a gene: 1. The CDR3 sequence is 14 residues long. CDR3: CASSLRDRVYEQYF. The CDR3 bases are TGTGCCAGCAGCTTAAGGGACAGGGTCTACGAGCAGTACTTC. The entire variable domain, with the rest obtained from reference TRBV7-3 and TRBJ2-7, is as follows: GAGVSQTPSNKVTEKGKYVELRCDPISGHTALYWYRQSLGQGPEFLIYFQGTGAADDSGLPNDRFFAVRPEGSVSTLKIQRTERGDSAVYLCASSLRDRVYEQYFGPGTRLTVT.

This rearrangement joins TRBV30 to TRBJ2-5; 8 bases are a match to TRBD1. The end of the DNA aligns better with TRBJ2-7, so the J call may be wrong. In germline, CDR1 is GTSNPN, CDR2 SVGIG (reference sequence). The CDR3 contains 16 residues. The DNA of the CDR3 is TGTGCCTGGAGTTTCCGGGTGACAGGGGTTACGCACGAGCAGTACTTC. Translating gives CAWSFRVTGVTHEQYF.

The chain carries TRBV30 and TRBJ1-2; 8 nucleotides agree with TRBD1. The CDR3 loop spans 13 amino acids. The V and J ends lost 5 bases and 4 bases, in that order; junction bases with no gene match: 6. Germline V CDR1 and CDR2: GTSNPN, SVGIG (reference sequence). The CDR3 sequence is CAWARDRGYGYTF. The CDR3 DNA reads TGTGCCTGGGCTAGAGACAGGGGCTATGGCTACACCTTC. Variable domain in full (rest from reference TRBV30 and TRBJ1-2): SQTIHQWPATLVQPVGSPLSLECTVEGTSNPNLYWYRQAAGRGLQLLFYSVGIGQISSEVPQNLSASRPQDRQFILSSKKLLLSDSGFYLCAWARDRGYGYTFGSGTRLTVV.

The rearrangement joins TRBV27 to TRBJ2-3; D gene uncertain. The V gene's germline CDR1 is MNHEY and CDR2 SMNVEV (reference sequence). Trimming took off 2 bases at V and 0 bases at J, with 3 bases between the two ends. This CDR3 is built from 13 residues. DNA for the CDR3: TGTGCCAGCAGTTTAATAAGCACAGATACGCAGTATTTT. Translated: CASSLISTDTQYF.

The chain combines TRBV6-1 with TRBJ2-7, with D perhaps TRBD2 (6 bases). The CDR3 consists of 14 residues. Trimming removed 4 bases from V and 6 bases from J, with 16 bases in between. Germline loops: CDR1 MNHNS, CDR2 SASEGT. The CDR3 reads CASSVYGTAAEQYF. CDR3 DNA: TGTGCCAGCAGTGTATACGGGACTGCCGCCGAGCAGTACTTC.

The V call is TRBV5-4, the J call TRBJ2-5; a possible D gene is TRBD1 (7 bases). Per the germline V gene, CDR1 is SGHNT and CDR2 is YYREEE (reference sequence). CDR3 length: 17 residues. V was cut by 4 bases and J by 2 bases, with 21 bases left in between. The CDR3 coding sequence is TGTGCCAGCAGCCGTTCGAACAGGGGAGGTGGGCAAGAGACCCAGTACTTC. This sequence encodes CASSRSNRGGGQETQYF.

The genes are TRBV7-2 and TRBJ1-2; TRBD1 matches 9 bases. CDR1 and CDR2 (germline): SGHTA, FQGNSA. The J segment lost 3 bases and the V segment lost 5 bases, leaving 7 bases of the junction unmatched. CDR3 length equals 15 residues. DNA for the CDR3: TGTGCCAGCAGCATTCTACAGGGGGCGGACTATGGCTACACCTTC. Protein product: CASSILQGADYGYTF.

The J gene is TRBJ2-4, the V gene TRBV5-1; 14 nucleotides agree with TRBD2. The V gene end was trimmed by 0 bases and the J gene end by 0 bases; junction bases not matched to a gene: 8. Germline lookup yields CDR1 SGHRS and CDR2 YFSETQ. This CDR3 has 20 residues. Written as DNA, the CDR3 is TGCGCCAGCAGCTTGGGGGGACTAGCGGGAGCCGAGTTAGCCAAAAACATTCAGTACTTC. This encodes CASSLGGLAGAELAKNIQYF.

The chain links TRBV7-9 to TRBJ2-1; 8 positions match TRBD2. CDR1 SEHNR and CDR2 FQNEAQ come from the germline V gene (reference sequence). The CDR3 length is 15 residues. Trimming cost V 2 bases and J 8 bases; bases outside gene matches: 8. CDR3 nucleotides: TGTGCCAGCAGCTTAACGGGACTAGGGGGGTATGAGCAGTTCTTC. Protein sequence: CASSLTGLGGYEQFF.

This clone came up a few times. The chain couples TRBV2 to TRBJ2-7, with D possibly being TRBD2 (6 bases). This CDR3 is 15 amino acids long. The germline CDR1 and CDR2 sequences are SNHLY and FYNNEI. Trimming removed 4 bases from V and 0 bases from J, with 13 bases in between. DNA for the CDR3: TGTGCCAGCAGTGGACGGGCGACTAGCTCCTACGAGCAGTACTTC. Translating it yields CASSGRATSSYEQYF.

The chain's CDR3 is CASSQSDRVDYGYTF. The CDR3 bases are TGCGCCAGCAGTCAATCAGACAGGGTGGACTATGGCTACACCTTC. The J gene is TRBJ1-2, the V gene TRBV23-1; the match to TRBD1 covers 7 bases. TRBV23-1 is an open reading frame, and its role is uncertain. V was pared by 0 bases and J by 3 bases, with 4 bases of the junction left unmatched. The CDR3 length is 15 residues.

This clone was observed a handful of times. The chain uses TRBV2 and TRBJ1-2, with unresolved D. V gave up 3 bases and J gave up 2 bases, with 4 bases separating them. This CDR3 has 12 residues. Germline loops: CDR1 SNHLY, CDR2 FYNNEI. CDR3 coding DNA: TGTGCCAGCAGTGACAGAAACTATGGCTACACCTTC. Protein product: CASSDRNYGYTF.

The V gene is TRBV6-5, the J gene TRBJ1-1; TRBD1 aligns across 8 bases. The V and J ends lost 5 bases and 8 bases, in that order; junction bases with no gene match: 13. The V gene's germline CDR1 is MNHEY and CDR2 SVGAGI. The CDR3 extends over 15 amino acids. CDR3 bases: TGTGCCAGCAGTCGCCCCCCGGGACAGGCCTTCGAAGCTTTCTTT. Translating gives CASSRPPGQAFEAFF.

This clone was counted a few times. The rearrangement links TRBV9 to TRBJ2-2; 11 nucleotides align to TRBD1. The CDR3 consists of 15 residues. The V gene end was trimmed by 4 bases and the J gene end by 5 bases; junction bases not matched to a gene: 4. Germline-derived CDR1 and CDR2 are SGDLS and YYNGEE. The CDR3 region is CASSPGQGETGELFF. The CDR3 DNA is TGTGCCAGCAGCCCGGGACAGGGGGAAACCGGGGAGCTGTTTTTT.

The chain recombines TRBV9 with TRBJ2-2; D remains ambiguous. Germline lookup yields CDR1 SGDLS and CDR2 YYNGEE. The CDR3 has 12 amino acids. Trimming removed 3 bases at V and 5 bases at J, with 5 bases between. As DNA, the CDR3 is TGTGCCAGCAGCGCACTGACCGGGGAGCTGTTTTTT. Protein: CASSALTGELFF.

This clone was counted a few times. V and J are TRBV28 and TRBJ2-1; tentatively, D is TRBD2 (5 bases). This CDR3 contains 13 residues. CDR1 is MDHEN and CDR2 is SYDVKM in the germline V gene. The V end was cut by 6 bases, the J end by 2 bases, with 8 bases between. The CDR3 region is CASRTGAYNEQFF. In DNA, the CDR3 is TGTGCCAGCAGAACCGGGGCCTACAATGAGCAGTTCTTC.

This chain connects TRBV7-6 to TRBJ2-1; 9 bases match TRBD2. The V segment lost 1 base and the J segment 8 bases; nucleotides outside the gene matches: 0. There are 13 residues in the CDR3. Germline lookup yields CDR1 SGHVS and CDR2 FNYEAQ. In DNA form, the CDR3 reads TGTGCCAGCAGCTTAGTAGCGGGAGATGAGCAGTTCTTC. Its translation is CASSLVAGDEQFF. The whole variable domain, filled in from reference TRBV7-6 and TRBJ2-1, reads GAGVSQSPRYKVTKRGQDVALRCDPISGHVSLYWYRQALGQGPEFLTYFNYEAQQDKSGLPNDRFSAERPEGSISTLTIQRTEQRDSAMYRCASSLVAGDEQFFGPGTRLTVL.

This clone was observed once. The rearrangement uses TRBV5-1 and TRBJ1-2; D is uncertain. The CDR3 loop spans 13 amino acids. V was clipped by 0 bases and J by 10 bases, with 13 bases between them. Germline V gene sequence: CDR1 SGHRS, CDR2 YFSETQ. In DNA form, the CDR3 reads TGCGCCAGCAGCTTGGGTGGGAAGGAGGCCTACACCTTC. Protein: CASSLGGKEAYTF.

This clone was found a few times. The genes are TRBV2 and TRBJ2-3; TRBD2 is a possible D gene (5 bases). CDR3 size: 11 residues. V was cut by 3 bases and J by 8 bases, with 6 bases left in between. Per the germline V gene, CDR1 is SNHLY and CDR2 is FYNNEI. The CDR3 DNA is TGTGCCAGCAGTGAGGAGGTTACGCAGTATTTT. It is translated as CASSEEVTQYF.

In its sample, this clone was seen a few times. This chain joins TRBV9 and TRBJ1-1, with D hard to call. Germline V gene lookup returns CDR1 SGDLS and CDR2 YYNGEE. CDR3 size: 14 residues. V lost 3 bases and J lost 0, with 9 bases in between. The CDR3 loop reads CASSGHSLNTEAFF. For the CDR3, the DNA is TGTGCCAGCAGCGGACACAGCCTGAACACTGAAGCTTTCTTT.

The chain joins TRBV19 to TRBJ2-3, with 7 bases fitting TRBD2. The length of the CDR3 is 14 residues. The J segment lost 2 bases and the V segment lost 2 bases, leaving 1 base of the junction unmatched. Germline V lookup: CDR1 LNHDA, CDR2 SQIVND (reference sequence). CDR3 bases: TGTGCCAGTAGTATAAGCGGGAACACAGATACGCAGTATTTT. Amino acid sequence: CASSISGNTDTQYF.

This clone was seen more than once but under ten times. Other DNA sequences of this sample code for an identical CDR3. DNA of the CDR3: TGCGCCAGCAGCTTGGGACTAGCGGGAGGGTACGAGCAGTACTTC. It encodes CASSLGLAGGYEQYF. V usage is TRBV5-1 and J usage is TRBJ2-7, with 14 positions matching TRBD2. CDR3 size: 15 residues. Trimming took 0 bases from V and 4 from J; bases not matched to a gene: 0. Germline assignment: CDR1 SGHRS and CDR2 YFSETQ.

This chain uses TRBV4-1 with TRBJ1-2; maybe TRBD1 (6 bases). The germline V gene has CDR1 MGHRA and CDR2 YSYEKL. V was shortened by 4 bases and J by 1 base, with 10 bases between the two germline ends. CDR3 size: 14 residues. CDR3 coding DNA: TGCGCCAGCAGCCTGCGACAGGATAACTATGGCTACACCTTC. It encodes CASSLRQDNYGYTF.

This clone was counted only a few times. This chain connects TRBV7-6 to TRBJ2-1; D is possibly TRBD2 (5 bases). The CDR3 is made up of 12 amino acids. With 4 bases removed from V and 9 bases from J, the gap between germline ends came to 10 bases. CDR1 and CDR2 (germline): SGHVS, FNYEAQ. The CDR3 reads CASSYPGSEQFF. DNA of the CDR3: TGTGCCAGCAGCTACCCGGGGAGTGAGCAGTTCTTC.

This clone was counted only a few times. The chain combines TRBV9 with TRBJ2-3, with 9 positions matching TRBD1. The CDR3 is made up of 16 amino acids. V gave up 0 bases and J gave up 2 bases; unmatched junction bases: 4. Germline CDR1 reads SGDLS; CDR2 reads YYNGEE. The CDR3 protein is CASSVGWTGVTDTQYF. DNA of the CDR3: TGTGCCAGCAGCGTAGGTTGGACAGGGGTCACAGATACGCAGTATTTT.

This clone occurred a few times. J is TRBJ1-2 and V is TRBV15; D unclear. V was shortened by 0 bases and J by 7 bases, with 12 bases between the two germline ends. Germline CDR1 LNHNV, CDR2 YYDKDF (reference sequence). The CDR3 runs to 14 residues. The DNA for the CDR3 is TGTGCCACCAGCAGAGAGGAGGCCGTCTTTGGCTACACCTTC. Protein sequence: CATSREEAVFGYTF.